This is a list of T cell receptor beta chains from one sample in a study of precursors of human CD4 cytotoxic T cells. TCRdb re-called the reads through MiXCR, storing one row per CDR3 protein. Of under 500 distinct CDR3 sequences in the sample, about a sixth were seen once. Sequences were obtained from memory CD4+ T cells from blood (PBMCs). The receptors come from a human donor in good health. Both conserved end residues are part of each CDR3. A D gene is named only where the DNA matches it firmly. The listing skips clone size in some rows; elsewhere it reads once, few, many or a size class.

j_gene: TRBJ2-7
abundance: -
v_gene: TRBV7-9
d_gene: TRBD2
CDR3aa: CASSLGERGVGEQYF
CDR3nt: TGTGCCAGCAGCTTAGGAGAGCGGGGGGTCGGCGAGCAGTACTTC

j_gene: TRBJ1-6
abundance: -
v_gene: TRBV27
d_gene: TRBD1
CDR3aa: CASSNPGQGYSPLHF
CDR3nt: TGTGCCAGCAGCAACCCGGGACAGGGGTATTCACCCCTCCACTTT

j_gene: TRBJ2-7
abundance: -
v_gene: TRBV7-8
d_gene: -
CDR3aa: CASSGPGSEQYF
CDR3nt: TGTGCCAGCAGCGGCCCGGGGAGCGAGCAGTACTTC

j_gene: TRBJ2-7
abundance: few
v_gene: TRBV7-9
d_gene: TRBD1
CDR3aa: CASSTSPQGASSYEQYF
CDR3nt: TGTGCCAGCAGCACCAGCCCCCAGGGGGCGAGCTCCTACGAGCAGTACTTC

j_gene: TRBJ2-1
abundance: -
v_gene: TRBV11-2
d_gene: -
CDR3aa: CASSFLAPSVMYNEQFF
CDR3nt: TGTGCCAGCAGCTTTCTAGCCCCTAGCGTTATGTACAATGAGCAGTTCTTC

j_gene: TRBJ2-2
abundance: large
v_gene: TRBV29-1
d_gene: -
CDR3aa: CSVADGELFF
CDR3nt: TGCAGCGTTGCCGACGGGGAGCTGTTTTTT

j_gene: TRBJ2-1
abundance: few
v_gene: TRBV7-2
d_gene: TRBD1
CDR3aa: CASSRRTGVNNEQFF
CDR3nt: TGTGCCAGCAGCCGTAGGACAGGGGTGAACAATGAGCAGTTCTTC

j_gene: TRBJ2-1
abundance: -
v_gene: TRBV20-1
d_gene: -
CDR3aa: CSARDSAEGYNEQFF
CDR3nt: TGCAGTGCTAGAGATTCGGCGGAGGGGTACAATGAGCAGTTCTTC

j_gene: TRBJ1-1
abundance: -
v_gene: TRBV7-2
d_gene: TRBD1
CDR3aa: CASSLATAGGTSRNTEAFF
CDR3nt: TGTGCCAGCAGCTTAGCCACAGCAGGGGGCACCTCGAGAAACACTGAAGCTTTCTTT

j_gene: TRBJ1-4
abundance: -
v_gene: TRBV4-2
d_gene: -
CDR3aa: CASSQDPTGASGKNCFF
CDR3nt: -

j_gene: TRBJ2-2
abundance: -
v_gene: TRBV10-3
d_gene: -
CDR3aa: CTISESPSTGELFF
CDR3nt: TGTACCATCAGTGAGTCGCCGAGCACCGGGGAGCTGTTTTTT

j_gene: TRBJ2-5
abundance: -
v_gene: TRBV15
d_gene: -
CDR3aa: CATSRQGRTETQYF
CDR3nt: TGTGCCACCAGCAGGCAGGGGCGGACAGAGACCCAGTACTTC

j_gene: TRBJ1-5
abundance: large
v_gene: TRBV5-1
d_gene: -
CDR3aa: CASSLAPGSNQPQHF
CDR3nt: TGCGCCAGCAGCTTGGCCCCAGGGAGCAATCAGCCCCAGCATTTT

j_gene: TRBJ1-3
abundance: -
v_gene: TRBV12-3/TRBV12-4
d_gene: -
CDR3aa: CASSQQGTGNTIYF
CDR3nt: TGTGCCAGCTCGCAACAGGGTACTGGAAACACCATATATTTT

j_gene: TRBJ2-1
abundance: -
v_gene: TRBV24-1
d_gene: TRBD1
CDR3aa: CATSATGGVSYNEQFF
CDR3nt: TGTGCCACCAGTGCTACAGGGGGAGTCTCCTACAATGAGCAGTTCTTC

j_gene: TRBJ2-1
abundance: -
v_gene: TRBV7-2
d_gene: -
CDR3aa: CASSLAGAARYNEQFF
CDR3nt: TGTGCCAGCAGCTTAGCAGGAGCGGCCCGTTACAATGAGCAGTTCTTC

j_gene: TRBJ2-2
abundance: -
v_gene: TRBV10-3
d_gene: -
CDR3aa: CASSESPSTGELFF
CDR3nt: TGTGCCAGCAGTGAGTCGCCGAGCACCGGGGAGCTGTTTTTT

j_gene: TRBJ2-4
abundance: large
v_gene: TRBV5-1
d_gene: -
CDR3aa: CASSPGLGDIQYF
CDR3nt: TGCGCCAGCAGCCCGGGACTGGGGGACATTCAGTACTTC

j_gene: TRBJ1-1
abundance: -
v_gene: TRBV10-3
d_gene: TRBD1
CDR3aa: CTIKDRGPDTEAFF
CDR3nt: TGTACCATCAAAGACAGGGGGCCGGACACTGAAGCTTTCTTT

j_gene: TRBJ1-1
abundance: few
v_gene: TRBV13
d_gene: -
CDR3aa: CASSITGTTGTEAFF
CDR3nt: TGTGCCAGCAGCATAACCGGGACGACGGGCACTGAAGCTTTCTTT

j_gene: TRBJ2-4
abundance: few
v_gene: TRBV2
d_gene: TRBD1
CDR3aa: CASSPKGAGKNIQYF
CDR3nt: TGTGCCAGCAGCCCGAAGGGGGCCGGCAAAAACATTCAGTACTTC

j_gene: TRBJ1-3
abundance: -
v_gene: TRBV20-1
d_gene: -
CDR3aa: CSARSDGISGNTIYF
CDR3nt: TGCAGTGCTAGATCCGACGGGATCTCTGGAAACACCATATATTTT

j_gene: TRBJ2-5
abundance: -
v_gene: TRBV28
d_gene: TRBD2
CDR3aa: CASSPGTSAGETQYF
CDR3nt: TGTGCCAGCAGCCCCGGGACTAGCGCGGGGGAGACCCAGTACTTC

j_gene: TRBJ2-5
abundance: few
v_gene: TRBV12-5
d_gene: TRBD1
CDR3aa: CASGSGQGQETQYF
CDR3nt: TGTGCTAGTGGTTCGGGACAGGGCCAAGAGACCCAGTACTTC

j_gene: TRBJ2-2
abundance: few
v_gene: TRBV19
d_gene: -
CDR3aa: CASSMQTGELFF
CDR3nt: TGTGCCAGTAGTATGCAAACCGGGGAGCTGTTTTTT

j_gene: TRBJ2-1
abundance: few
v_gene: TRBV4-2
d_gene: -
CDR3aa: CASSQDQGALSYNEQFF
CDR3nt: TGTGCCAGCAGCCAAGATCAGGGAGCCCTCTCCTACAATGAGCAGTTCTTC

j_gene: TRBJ2-3
abundance: -
v_gene: TRBV20-1
d_gene: -
CDR3aa: CSAPTSPGADTQYF
CDR3nt: TGCAGTGCTCCAACTAGCCCCGGGGCAGATACGCAGTATTTT

j_gene: TRBJ2-3
abundance: few
v_gene: TRBV2
d_gene: -
CDR3aa: CASSEARSTDTQYF
CDR3nt: TGTGCCAGCAGTGAAGCTAGGAGCACAGATACGCAGTATTTT

j_gene: TRBJ2-7
abundance: -
v_gene: TRBV5-1
d_gene: TRBD1
CDR3aa: CASSSYRQGSEQYF
CDR3nt: TGCGCCAGCAGCTCCTACCGACAGGGCTCCGAGCAGTACTTC

j_gene: TRBJ1-2
abundance: few
v_gene: TRBV4-1
d_gene: TRBD1
CDR3aa: CASSQEARGIGGYTF
CDR3nt: TGCGCCAGCAGCCAAGAAGCCAGGGGGATAGGTGGCTACACCTTC

j_gene: TRBJ1-1
abundance: -
v_gene: TRBV10-3
d_gene: TRBD1
CDR3aa: CAIKDRGPDTEAFF
CDR3nt: TGTGCCATCAAAGACAGGGGGCCGGACACTGAAGCTTTCTTT

j_gene: TRBJ2-7
abundance: -
v_gene: TRBV12-3/TRBV12-4
d_gene: TRBD2
CDR3aa: CASSLNLAGVYEQYF
CDR3nt: TGTGCCAGCAGTTTAAATCTAGCGGGGGTTTACGAGCAGTACTTC

j_gene: TRBJ2-1
abundance: large
v_gene: TRBV9
d_gene: TRBD2
CDR3aa: CASSTTSGYSFVSSYNEQFF
CDR3nt: TGTGCCAGCAGCACCACTAGCGGCTACTCCTTTGTGAGCTCCTACAATGAGCAGTTCTTC

j_gene: TRBJ1-5
abundance: large
v_gene: TRBV6-6
d_gene: -
CDR3aa: CASSWGDFNQPQHF
CDR3nt: TGTGCCAGCAGTTGGGGGGACTTCAATCAGCCCCAGCATTTT

j_gene: TRBJ2-3
abundance: large
v_gene: TRBV20-1
d_gene: TRBD2
CDR3aa: CSARETSGADTQYF
CDR3nt: TGCAGTGCTAGGGAGACTAGCGGGGCAGATACGCAGTATTTT

j_gene: TRBJ1-1
abundance: few
v_gene: TRBV15
d_gene: -
CDR3aa: CATSRDSGLSMGTEAFF
CDR3nt: TGTGCCACCAGCAGAGATAGCGGACTCTCAATGGGCACTGAAGCTTTCTTT

j_gene: TRBJ2-5
abundance: large
v_gene: TRBV29-1
d_gene: -
CDR3aa: CSATGLGETQYF
CDR3nt: TGCAGCGCCACAGGGCTGGGAGAGACCCAGTACTTC

j_gene: TRBJ1-5
abundance: -
v_gene: TRBV16
d_gene: TRBD1
CDR3aa: CASRRTGRWEPQHF
CDR3nt: TGTGCCAGCAGACGGACAGGGCGGTGGGAGCCCCAGCATTTT

j_gene: TRBJ2-1
abundance: -
v_gene: TRBV15
d_gene: -
CDR3aa: CATSSLSYNEQFF
CDR3nt: TGTGCCACCAGCTCTCTCTCTTACAATGAGCAGTTCTTC

j_gene: TRBJ2-3
abundance: few
v_gene: TRBV5-1
d_gene: TRBD2
CDR3aa: CASSLEGLALTDTQYF
CDR3nt: TGCGCCAGCAGCTTGGAGGGACTAGCCCTCACAGATACGCAGTATTTT

j_gene: TRBJ2-7
abundance: few
v_gene: TRBV20-1
d_gene: TRBD1
CDR3aa: CSARAQGVYEQYF
CDR3nt: TGCAGTGCTAGAGCCCAGGGGGTCTACGAGCAGTACTTC

j_gene: TRBJ2-7
abundance: few
v_gene: TRBV29-1
d_gene: -
CDR3aa: CSVGRGGDEQYF
CDR3nt: TGCAGCGTAGGCAGGGGGGGAGACGAGCAGTACTTC

j_gene: TRBJ2-5
abundance: -
v_gene: TRBV20-1
d_gene: -
CDR3aa: CSALPSGPIETQYF
CDR3nt: TGCAGTGCCTTACCCAGCGGACCTATAGAGACCCAGTACTTC

j_gene: TRBJ1-3
abundance: -
v_gene: TRBV12-3/TRBV12-4
d_gene: TRBD1
CDR3aa: CASSPPGQGSGNTIYF
CDR3nt: TGCGCCAGCAGTCCCCCGGGACAGGGCTCTGGAAACACCATATATTTT

j_gene: TRBJ2-7
abundance: few
v_gene: TRBV12-3/TRBV12-4
d_gene: TRBD2
CDR3aa: CASGDSGRLDEQYF
CDR3nt: TGTGCCAGCGGGGATAGCGGGAGGCTGGACGAGCAGTACTTC

j_gene: TRBJ2-2
abundance: few
v_gene: TRBV5-1
d_gene: -
CDR3aa: CASSLRINSEDGRRNTGELFF
CDR3nt: TGCGCCAGCAGCTTGCGAATTAACTCGGAGGATGGACGGCGGAACACCGGGGAGCTGTTTTTT

j_gene: TRBJ2-1
abundance: once
v_gene: TRBV20-1
d_gene: TRBD2
CDR3aa: CSAPDHSGVKYNEQFF
CDR3nt: TGCAGTGCCCCCGACCACAGCGGGGTTAAGTACAATGAGCAGTTCTTC

j_gene: TRBJ2-1
abundance: few
v_gene: TRBV28
d_gene: -
CDR3aa: CASSFPLGRHEQFF
CDR3nt: TGTGCCAGCAGTTTTCCTCTAGGTCGCCATGAGCAGTTCTTC